This T cell receptor beta chain originates from a study of human versus mouse CDR3 diversity and MHC coevolution. Whole-study results and caveats: Clonal inequality was lowest in two of the three human donors.

This clone has just one count. Antigen specificity is unknown. This table comes from immunoSEQ multiplex PCR, and its TCRdb copy is limited to in-frame clones, with some not included. The table lists around 59,000 clones, 94% of them singletons. Sequencing used naive CD4+ T cells from blood. Subset specified: CD45RO-negative CD62L-positive naive CD4 T cells. This sequence originates from a person aged 55 to 75 in good health.

The CDR3, as DNA: TGTGCCAGCAGCGGTAGCGGGAGCCCCGGGGATGAGCAGTTCTTC. It yields the protein CASSGSGSPGDEQFF. This chain connects TRBV4-2 to TRBJ2-1; 9 bases match TRBD2. CDR1 is LGHNA, CDR2 YNFKEQ, per germline. CDR3 size: 15 residues. Germline trimming cut 5 bases from V and 8 bases from J; bases unmatched to any gene: 10.